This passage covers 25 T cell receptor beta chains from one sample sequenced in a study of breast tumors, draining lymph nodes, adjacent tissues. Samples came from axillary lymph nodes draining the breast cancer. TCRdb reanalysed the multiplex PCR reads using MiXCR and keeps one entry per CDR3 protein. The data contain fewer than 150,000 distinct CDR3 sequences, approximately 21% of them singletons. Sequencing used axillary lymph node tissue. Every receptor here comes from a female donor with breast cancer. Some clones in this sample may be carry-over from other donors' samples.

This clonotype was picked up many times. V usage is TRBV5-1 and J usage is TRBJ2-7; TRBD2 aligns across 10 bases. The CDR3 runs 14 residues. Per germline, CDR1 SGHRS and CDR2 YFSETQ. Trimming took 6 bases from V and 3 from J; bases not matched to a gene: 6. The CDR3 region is CASNPSGGFYEQYF. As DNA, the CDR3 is TGCGCCAGCAACCCTAGCGGGGGATTCTACGAGCAGTACTTC.

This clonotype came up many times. The CDR3 DNA sequence: TGTGCCACCAGCAGAGATCCCGGACAGCAAGAGACCCAGTACTTC. Amino acids: CATSRDPGQQETQYF. The chain carries TRBV15 and TRBJ2-5, with a weak D call TRBD1 (6 bases). V dropped 0 bases and J dropped 2 bases, with 10 bases sitting between them. The germline CDR1 and CDR2 sequences are LNHNV and YYDKDF (reference sequence). The CDR3 runs to 15 residues.

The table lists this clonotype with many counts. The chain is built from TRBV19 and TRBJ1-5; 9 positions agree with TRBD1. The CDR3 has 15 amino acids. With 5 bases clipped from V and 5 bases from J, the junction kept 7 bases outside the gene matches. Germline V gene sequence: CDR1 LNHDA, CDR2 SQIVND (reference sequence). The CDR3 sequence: CASSFTGGLDQPQHF. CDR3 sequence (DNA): TGTGCCAGTAGTTTTACAGGGGGCTTAGATCAGCCCCAGCATTTT.

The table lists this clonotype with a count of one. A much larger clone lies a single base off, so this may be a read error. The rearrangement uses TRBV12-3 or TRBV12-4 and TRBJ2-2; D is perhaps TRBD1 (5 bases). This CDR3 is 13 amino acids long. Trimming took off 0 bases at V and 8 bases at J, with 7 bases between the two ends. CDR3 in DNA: TGTGCCAGCAGTTTAGCGCCAGGGGGGGAGCTGTTTTTT. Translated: CASSLAPGGELFF.

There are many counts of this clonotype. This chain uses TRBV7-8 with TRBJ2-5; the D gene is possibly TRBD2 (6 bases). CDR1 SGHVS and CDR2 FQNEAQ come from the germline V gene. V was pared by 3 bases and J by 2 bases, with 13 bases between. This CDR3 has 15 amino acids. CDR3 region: CASSFSGSFQETQYF. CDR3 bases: TGTGCCAGCAGCTTCTCCGGGAGTTTTCAAGAGACCCAGTACTTC.

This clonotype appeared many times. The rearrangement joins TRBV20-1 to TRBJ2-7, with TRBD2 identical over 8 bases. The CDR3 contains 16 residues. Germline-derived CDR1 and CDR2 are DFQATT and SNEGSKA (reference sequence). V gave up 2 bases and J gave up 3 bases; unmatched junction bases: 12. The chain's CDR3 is CSARFQTGTRDYEQYF. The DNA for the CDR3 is TGCAGTGCTAGATTTCAAACCGGGACTAGAGACTACGAGCAGTACTTC.

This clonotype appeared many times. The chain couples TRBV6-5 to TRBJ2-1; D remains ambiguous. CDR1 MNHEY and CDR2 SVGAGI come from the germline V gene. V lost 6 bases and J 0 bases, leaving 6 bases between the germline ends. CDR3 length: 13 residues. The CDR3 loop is CASRGFSYNEQFF. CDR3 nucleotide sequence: TGTGCCAGCAGGGGTTTCTCCTACAATGAGCAGTTCTTC.

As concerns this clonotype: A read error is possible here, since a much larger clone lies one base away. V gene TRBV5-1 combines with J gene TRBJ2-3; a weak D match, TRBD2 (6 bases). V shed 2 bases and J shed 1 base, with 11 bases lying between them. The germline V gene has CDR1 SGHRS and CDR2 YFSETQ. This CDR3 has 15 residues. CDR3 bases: TGCGCCAGCAGCTTCGGGGGAGGAGGCACAGATACGCAGTATTTT. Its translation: CASSFGGGGTDTQYF.

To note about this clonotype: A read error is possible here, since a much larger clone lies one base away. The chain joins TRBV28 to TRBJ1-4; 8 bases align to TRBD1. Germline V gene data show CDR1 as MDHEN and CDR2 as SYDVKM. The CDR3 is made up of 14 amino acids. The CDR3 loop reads CASSFGQGDEELFF. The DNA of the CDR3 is TGTGCCAGCAGTTTTGGACAGGGTGATGAAGAACTGTTTTTT.

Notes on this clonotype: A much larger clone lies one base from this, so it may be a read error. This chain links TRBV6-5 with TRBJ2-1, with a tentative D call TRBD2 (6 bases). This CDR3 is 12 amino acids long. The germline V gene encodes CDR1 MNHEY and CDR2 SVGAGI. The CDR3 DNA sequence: TGTGCCAGCAGTCACCGCTCTAGCGAGCAGTCCTTC. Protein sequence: CASSHRSSEQSF.

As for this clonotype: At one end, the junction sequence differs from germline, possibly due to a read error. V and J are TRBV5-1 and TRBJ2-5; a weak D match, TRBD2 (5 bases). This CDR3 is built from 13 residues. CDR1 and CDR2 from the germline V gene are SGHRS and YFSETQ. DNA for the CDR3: TGCGCCAGCAGCTTGGCCGGGGAAGAGACCCGGTACTTC. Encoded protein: CASSLAGEETRYF.

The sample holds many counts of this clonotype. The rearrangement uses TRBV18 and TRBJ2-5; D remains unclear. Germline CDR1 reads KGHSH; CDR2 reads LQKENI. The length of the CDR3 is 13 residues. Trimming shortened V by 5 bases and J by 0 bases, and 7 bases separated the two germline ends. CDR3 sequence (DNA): TGTGCCAGCTCAGCAGAGTACCAAGAGACCCAGTACTTC. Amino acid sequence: CASSAEYQETQYF.

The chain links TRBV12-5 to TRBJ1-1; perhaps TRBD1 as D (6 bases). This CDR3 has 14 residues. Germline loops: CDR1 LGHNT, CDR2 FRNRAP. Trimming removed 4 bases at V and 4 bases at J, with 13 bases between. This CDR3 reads CASGSGRGGTEAFF. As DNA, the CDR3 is TGTGCTAGTGGTTCGGGCAGGGGAGGCACTGAAGCTTTCTTT.

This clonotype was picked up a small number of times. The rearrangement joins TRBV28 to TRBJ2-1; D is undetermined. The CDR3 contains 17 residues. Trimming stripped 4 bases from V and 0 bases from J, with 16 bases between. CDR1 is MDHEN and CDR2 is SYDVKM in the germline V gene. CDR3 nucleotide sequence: TGTGCCAGCAGTTCGATGGCGGCTAGGAGCTCCTACAATGAGCAGTTCTTC. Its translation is CASSSMAARSSYNEQFF. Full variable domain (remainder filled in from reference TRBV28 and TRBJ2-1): DVKVTQSSRYLVKRTGEKVFLECVQDMDHENMFWYRQDPGLGLRLIYFSYDVKMKEKGDIPEGYSVSREKKERFSLILESASTNQTSMYLCASSSMAARSSYNEQFFGPGTRLTVL.

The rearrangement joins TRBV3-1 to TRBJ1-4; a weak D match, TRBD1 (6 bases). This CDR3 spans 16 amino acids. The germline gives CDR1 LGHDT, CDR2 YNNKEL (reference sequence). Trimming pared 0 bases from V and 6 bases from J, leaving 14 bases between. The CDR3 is CASSQDGGTVYEKLFF. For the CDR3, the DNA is TGTGCCAGCAGCCAAGACGGGGGCACGGTGTATGAAAAACTGTTTTTT. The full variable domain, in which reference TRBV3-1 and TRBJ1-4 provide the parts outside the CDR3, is DTAVSQTPKYLVTQMGNDKSIKCEQNLGHDTMYWYKQDSKKFLKIMFSYNNKELIINETVPNRFSPKSPDKAHLNLHINSLELGDSAVYFCASSQDGGTVYEKLFFGSGTQLSVL.

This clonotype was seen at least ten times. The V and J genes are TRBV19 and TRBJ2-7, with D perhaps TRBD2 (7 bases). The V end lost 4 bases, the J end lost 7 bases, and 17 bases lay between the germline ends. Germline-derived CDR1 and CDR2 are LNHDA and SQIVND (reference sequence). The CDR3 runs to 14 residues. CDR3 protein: CASSRGQPGGEQYF. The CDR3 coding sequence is TGTGCCAGTAGTAGGGGGCAACCCGGGGGGGAGCAGTACTTC.

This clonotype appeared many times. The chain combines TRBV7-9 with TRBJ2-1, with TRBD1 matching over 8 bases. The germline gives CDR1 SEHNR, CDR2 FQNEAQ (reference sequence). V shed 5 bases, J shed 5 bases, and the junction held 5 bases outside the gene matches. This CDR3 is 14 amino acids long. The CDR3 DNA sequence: TGTGCCAGCAGCCTGGGACAGGTTGACAATGAGCAGTTCTTC. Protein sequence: CASSLGQVDNEQFF.

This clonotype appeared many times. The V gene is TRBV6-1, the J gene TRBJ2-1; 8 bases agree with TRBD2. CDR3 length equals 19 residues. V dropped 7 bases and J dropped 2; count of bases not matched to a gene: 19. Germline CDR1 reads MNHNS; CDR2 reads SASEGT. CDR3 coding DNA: TGTGCCAGCAAGGGAACGGGACTAGGGCTCTCGGCACCCTACAATGAGCAGTTCTTC. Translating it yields CASKGTGLGLSAPYNEQFF.

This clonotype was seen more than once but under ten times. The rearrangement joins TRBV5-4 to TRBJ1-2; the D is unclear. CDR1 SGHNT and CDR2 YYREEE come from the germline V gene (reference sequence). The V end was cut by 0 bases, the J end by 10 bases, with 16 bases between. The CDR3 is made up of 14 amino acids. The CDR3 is CASSLGADRRAYTF. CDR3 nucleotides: TGTGCCAGCAGCTTGGGTGCAGATAGGAGGGCCTACACCTTC.

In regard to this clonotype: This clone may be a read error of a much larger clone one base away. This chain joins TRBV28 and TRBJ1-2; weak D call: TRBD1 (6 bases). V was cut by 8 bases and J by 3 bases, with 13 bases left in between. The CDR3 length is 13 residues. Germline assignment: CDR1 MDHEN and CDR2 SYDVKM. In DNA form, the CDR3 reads TGTGCCAGCGGGGAGGCAGGGGACTATGGCTACACCTTC. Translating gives CASGEAGDYGYTF.

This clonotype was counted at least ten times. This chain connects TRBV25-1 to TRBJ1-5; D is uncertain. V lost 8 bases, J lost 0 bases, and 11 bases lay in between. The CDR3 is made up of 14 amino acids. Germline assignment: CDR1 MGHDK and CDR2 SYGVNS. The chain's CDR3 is CASAGRISNQPQHF. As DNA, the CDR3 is TGTGCCAGCGCGGGGAGGATTAGCAATCAGCCCCAGCATTTT.

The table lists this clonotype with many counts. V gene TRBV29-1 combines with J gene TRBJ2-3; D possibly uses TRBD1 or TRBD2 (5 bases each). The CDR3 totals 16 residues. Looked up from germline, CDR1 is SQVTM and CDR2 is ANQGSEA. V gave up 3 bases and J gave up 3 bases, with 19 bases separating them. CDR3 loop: CSVDRVAERGTDTQYF. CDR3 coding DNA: TGCAGCGTTGACCGGGTGGCGGAGAGGGGTACAGATACGCAGTATTTT.

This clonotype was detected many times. CDR3 sequence: CASSSMTGPYEQYF. For the CDR3, the DNA is TGTGCCAGCAGCTCGATGACAGGTCCCTACGAGCAGTACTTC. The chain carries TRBV7-8 and TRBJ2-7, with D possibly being TRBD1 (6 bases). With 4 bases removed from V and 2 bases from J, the gap between germline ends came to 12 bases. The CDR3 consists of 14 residues. Germline V gene data show CDR1 as SGHVS and CDR2 as FQNEAQ.

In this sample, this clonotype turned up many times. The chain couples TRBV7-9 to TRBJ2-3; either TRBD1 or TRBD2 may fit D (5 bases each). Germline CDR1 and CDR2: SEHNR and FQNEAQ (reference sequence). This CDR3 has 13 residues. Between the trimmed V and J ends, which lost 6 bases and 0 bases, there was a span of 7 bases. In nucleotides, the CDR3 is TGTGCCAGCAGGGGGGACAGCACAGATACGCAGTATTTT. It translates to CASRGDSTDTQYF.

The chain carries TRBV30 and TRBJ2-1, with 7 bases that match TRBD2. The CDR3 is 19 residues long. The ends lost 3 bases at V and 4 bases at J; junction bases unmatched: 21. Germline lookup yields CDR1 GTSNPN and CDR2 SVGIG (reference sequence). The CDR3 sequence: CAWSTRWVGRRGTYNEQFF. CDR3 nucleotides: TGTGCCTGGAGCACCCGATGGGTCGGGAGGCGGGGGACTTACAATGAGCAGTTCTTC.